Below, one T cell receptor (beta chain) is given with its context. These data are taken from a study of Ad26.COV2.S vaccination and SARS-CoV-2 variants. Looking at the study overall: Recipients of Ad26.COV2.S got it intramuscularly, once or twice 56 days apart.

Treatment noted: roughly 18 received Ad26.COV2.S at low or high dose, single or two shots; roughly five received placebo; per-sample allocation not given. Sampling occurred on day 63 after the first vaccine or placebo injection. It was an adult aged 18-55 years in Boston who was the donor. This CDR3 spans 17 amino acids. With 3 bases removed from V and 5 bases from J, the gap between germline ends came to 20 bases. The germline CDR1 and CDR2 sequences are MNHEY and SVGEGT. Only in-frame clones appear in the TCRdb table, and some are missing; sequencing was by immunoSEQ multiplex PCR. The sample consists of approximately 300,000 clones, over 80% of them appearing once.

Specimen: peripheral blood, collected in a trial of Ad26.COV2.S vaccine versus placebo. The chain employs TRBV6-2 or TRBV6-3 and TRBJ1-5, with D maybe TRBD1 (6 bases). This TCR came from a person between 18 and 65 years old who received the Ad26.COV2.S COVID-19 vaccine or a placebo. The CDR3 region is CASSYVPLTRGHQPQHF. The CDR3 DNA is TGTGCCAGCAGTTATGTCCCCTTAACCCGGGGGCATCAGCCCCAGCATTTT.